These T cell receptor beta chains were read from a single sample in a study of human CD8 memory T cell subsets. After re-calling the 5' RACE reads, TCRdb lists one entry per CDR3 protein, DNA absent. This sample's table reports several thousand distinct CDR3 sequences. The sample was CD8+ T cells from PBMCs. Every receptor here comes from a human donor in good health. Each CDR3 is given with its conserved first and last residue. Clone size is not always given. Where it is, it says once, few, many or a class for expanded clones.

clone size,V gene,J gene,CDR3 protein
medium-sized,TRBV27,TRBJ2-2,CASSLIPGELFF
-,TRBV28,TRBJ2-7,CASSFSGAIYERQYF
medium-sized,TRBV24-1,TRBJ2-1,CATSDDDIAGGSLAKQFF
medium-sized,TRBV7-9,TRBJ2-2,CASSFSTGELFF
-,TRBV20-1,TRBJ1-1,CSARRLTEQGYTEAFF
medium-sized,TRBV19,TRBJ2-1,CASRGDGEQFF
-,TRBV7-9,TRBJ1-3,CASSLKGAPGNTIYF
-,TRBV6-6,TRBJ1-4,CASSHGSHEKLFF
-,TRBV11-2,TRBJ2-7,CASSSSLGGNYEQYF
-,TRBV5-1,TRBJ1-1,CASSLGPLTEAFF
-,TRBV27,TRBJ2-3,CASSSSSLDTQYF
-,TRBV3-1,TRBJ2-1,CASSQVRSGGFNEQFF
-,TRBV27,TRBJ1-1,CASSLSYWADTEAFF
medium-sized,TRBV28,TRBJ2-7,CASSSGGVSRYEQYF
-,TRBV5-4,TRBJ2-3,CASSPPGITDTQYF
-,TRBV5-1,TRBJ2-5,CASSWDSLRGSYQETQYF
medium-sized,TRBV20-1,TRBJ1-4,CSAYFLGQGLATNEKLFF
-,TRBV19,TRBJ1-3,CASTLTALGSGNTIYF
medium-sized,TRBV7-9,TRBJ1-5,CASSPGTDERSQHF
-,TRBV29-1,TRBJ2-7,CSVVGVGDRPFYEQYF
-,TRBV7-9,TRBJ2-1,CASSLPGPKLRGSEQFF
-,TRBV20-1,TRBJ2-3,CSATQSGGRTDTQYF
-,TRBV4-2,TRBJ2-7,CASSQGLAGGPYEQYF
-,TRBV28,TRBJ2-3,CASSLYAGTGVADTQYF
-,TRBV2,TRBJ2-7,CASREKTGGSYEQYF
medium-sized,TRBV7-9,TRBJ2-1,CASSPKREGHNEQFF
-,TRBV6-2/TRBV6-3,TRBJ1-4,CASSYARGRDREKLFF
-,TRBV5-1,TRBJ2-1,CASSFGTAKNEQFF
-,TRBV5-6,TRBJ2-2,CASSEPRRTGELFF
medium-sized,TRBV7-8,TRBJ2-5,CASSFGTGMQETQYF
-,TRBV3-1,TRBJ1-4,CASSHPPGAEANEKLFF
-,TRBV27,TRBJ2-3,CASRGLAQAFGTDTQYF
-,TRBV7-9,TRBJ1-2,CASSLPRPTGDTYGYTF